This passage covers 4 T cell receptor beta chains from one sample sequenced in a study of beta chain features in type 1 diabetes. The study reverse transcribed the entire isolated RNA, so it sequenced expressed TCRB transcripts. Clones were read by immunoSEQ multiplex PCR, and TCRdb kept only the in-frame ones, dropping some. Seen here are 120,000 to 150,000 clones, 8.5% to 12% observed once, and the top ten hold 1% to 1.5%. The sample was naive CD4+ T cells from blood. Receptor source: a man aged 18 to 30 in good health.

This clone was recorded at least ten times. This chain connects TRBV29-1 to TRBJ1-2; the D gene is possibly TRBD1 (5 bases). Deletions cut 4 bases from V and 7 bases from J, with 10 bases between. Per germline, CDR1 SQVTM and CDR2 ANQGSEA. This CDR3 contains 11 residues. The CDR3 sequence: CSVAGKAGYTF. The CDR3 DNA reads TGCAGCGTTGCAGGGAAGGCTGGCTACACCTTC.

In its sample, this clone was seen a few times. The V gene is TRBV18, the J gene TRBJ1-3; 8 bases line up with TRBD1. Germline lookup yields CDR1 KGHSH and CDR2 LQKENI. Trimming at V came to 10 bases and at J to 0 bases, leaving 5 bases not matched to a gene. The CDR3 spans 14 residues. The CDR3 DNA follows: TGTGCCACCACAGGGGGAACCTCTGGAAACACCATATATTTT. Translation: CATTGGTSGNTIYF.

This clone showed up just a few times. The J gene is TRBJ1-1, the V gene TRBV2, with TRBD1 matching over 8 bases. Germline values: CDR1 SNHLY, CDR2 FYNNEI. This CDR3 comprises 14 residues. The V segment lost 3 bases and the J segment 5 bases; nucleotides outside the gene matches: 5. The chain's CDR3 is CASSDRGRNTEAFF. DNA of the CDR3: TGTGCCAGCAGTGACAGGGGGCGTAATACTGAAGCTTTCTTT.

The chain links TRBV5-1 to TRBJ2-3; TRBD1 aligns across 7 bases. The CDR3 extends over 16 amino acids. V lost 5 bases and J lost 1; bases outside the gene matches: 10. CDR1 and CDR2 from the germline V gene are SGHRS and YFSETQ. CDR3: CASREGQPQGTDTQYF. For the CDR3, the DNA is TGCGCCAGCAGAGAGGGACAGCCACAGGGCACAGATACGCAGTATTTT.